Sequencing of this TCR beta chain was carried out in a study of naive and memory T cell subsets. An oligonucleotide containing a UMI was ligated to the 3' end of TCR cDNA. Cells were not sorted; total RNA input targeted 1 to 1000 ng. Four PCR rounds used nested alpha and beta constant region primers plus the SP2 primer. Alpha and beta constant region primers primed reverse transcription for blood and skin samples. TCRdb reanalysed the 5' RACE reads using MiXCR and keeps one entry per CDR3 protein. The data hold 55,000 to 65,000 distinct CDR3 sequences, with 8% to 9% observed a single time. Trimming removed 6 bases from V and 4 bases from J; junction bases left unmatched: 15. CDR1 is DFQATT and CDR2 is SNEGSKA in the germline V gene (reference sequence). The CDR3 is 16 residues long.

The clonotype originates from a female donor in good health. The chain links TRBV20-1 to TRBJ1-1; 9 nucleotides line up with TRBD1. The CDR3: CSAKPPGQGYGTEAFF. Written as DNA, the CDR3 is TGCAGTGCCAAGCCGCCGGGACAGGGCTACGGCACTGAAGCTTTCTTT.